This is a list of T cell receptor beta chains from one sample in a study of T-cell memory formation after mild COVID-19. A single record per CDR3 protein comes from TCRdb applying MiXCR to the 5' RACE reads. The sample holds 550,000 to 600,000 distinct CDR3 sequences; about a fifth are singletons and the top ten take about 8.4%. Material for sequencing was PBMCs or a T cell subset sorted from them (not recorded which). Receptors originate from an adult woman who had mild COVID-19 (a few samples of this study predate the infection). Cell type and time point are not known. Both conserved end residues are part of each CDR3. Each record gives: clone size, CDR3 length, V gene, J gene, D gene, CDR3 protein, CDR3 DNA. The D gene is left open where the match is weak. Size values are once, few and many counts, or a class for expanded clones, and some rows have none.

size: few; length: 12; V: TRBV29-1; J: TRBJ2-4; D: .; CDR3: CSVGEAKNIQYF; DNA: TGCAGCGTAGGGGAGGCCAAAAACATTCAGTACTTC
size: .; length: 15; V: TRBV10-3; J: TRBJ2-7; D: TRBD1; CDR3: CAISESETGVDEQYF; DNA: TGTGCCATCAGTGAGTCGGAGACAGGGGTCGACGAGCAGTACTTC
size: few; length: 15; V: TRBV5-1; J: TRBJ1-2; D: TRBD1; CDR3: CASSRDSPKVDGYTF; DNA: TGCGCCAGCAGCCGGGACAGCCCCAAAGTCGATGGCTACACCTTC
size: few; length: 17; V: TRBV28; J: TRBJ2-2; D: TRBD1; CDR3: CASSLFAGQGRPGELFF; DNA: TGTGCCAGCAGTTTATTTGCCGGACAGGGGCGACCCGGGGAGCTGTTTTTT
size: few; length: 17; V: TRBV7-8; J: TRBJ1-3; D: .; CDR3: CASSLAWTRRGRNTIYF; DNA: TGTGCCAGCAGCTTAGCGTGGACCCGGCGGGGACGAAACACCATATATTTT
size: .; length: 15; V: TRBV9; J: TRBJ2-5; D: TRBD1; CDR3: CASSVGLGQQETQYF; DNA: TGTGCCAGCAGCGTAGGATTGGGACAGCAAGAGACCCAGTACTTC
size: few; length: 16; V: TRBV7-9; J: TRBJ2-7; D: .; CDR3: CASSFRGGVLDYEQYF; DNA: TGTGCCAGCAGCTTCCGTGGCGGGGTTCTAGACTACGAGCAGTACTTC
size: .; length: 15; V: TRBV25-1; J: TRBJ2-7; D: TRBD1; CDR3: CASSEWGTGAHEQYF; DNA: TGTGCCAGCAGTGAATGGGGGACAGGGGCCCACGAGCAGTACTTC
size: .; length: 14; V: TRBV5-5; J: TRBJ2-2; D: .; CDR3: CASSWVTSTGELFF; DNA: TGTGCCAGCAGCTGGGTCACGAGCACCGGGGAGCTGTTTTTT
size: .; length: 14; V: TRBV7-2; J: TRBJ2-3; D: .; CDR3: CASSSRRPTDTQYF; DNA: TGTGCCAGCAGCTCTCGACGGCCCACAGATACGCAGTATTTT
size: .; length: 16; V: TRBV7-2; J: TRBJ1-5; D: .; CDR3: CASSLMGNSGNQPQHF; DNA: TGTGCCAGCAGCTTAATGGGAAACTCGGGCAATCAGCCCCAGCATTTT
size: .; length: 14; V: TRBV3-1; J: TRBJ1-2; D: .; CDR3: CASSQDWGAGGYTF; DNA: TGTGCCAGCAGCCAAGATTGGGGGGCTGGCGGCTACACCTTC
size: few; length: 15; V: TRBV20-1; J: TRBJ2-2; D: TRBD2; CDR3: CSARGLAGASGELFF; DNA: TGCAGTGCTAGGGGACTAGCGGGGGCGTCCGGGGAGCTGTTTTTT
size: .; length: 13; V: TRBV5-1; J: TRBJ1-1; D: .; CDR3: CASSLYREGEAFF; DNA: TGCGCCAGCAGCTTGTACAGGGAGGGTGAAGCTTTCTTT
size: few; length: 12; V: TRBV30; J: TRBJ2-6; D: .; CDR3: CASVSGANVLTF; DNA: TGTGCTTCAGTCTCTGGGGCCAACGTCCTGACTTTC
size: .; length: 15; V: TRBV7-2; J: TRBJ2-3; D: .; CDR3: CASRIDRSTTDTQYF; DNA: TGTGCCAGCAGGATAGACAGATCCACCACAGATACGCAGTATTTT
size: .; length: 13; V: TRBV3-1; J: TRBJ1-1; D: .; CDR3: CASSQGGPGSAFF; DNA: TGTGCCAGCAGCCAAGGGGGCCCGGGGTCGGCTTTCTTT
size: .; length: 16; V: TRBV9; J: TRBJ1-3; D: .; CDR3: CASSVNTGFSGNTIYF; DNA: TGTGCCAGCAGCGTAAATACGGGTTTCTCTGGAAACACCATATATTTT
size: many; length: 15; V: TRBV7-9; J: TRBJ2-1; D: .; CDR3: CASRPAGARRNEQFF; DNA: TGTGCCAGCAGACCAGCCGGGGCAAGGAGGAATGAGCAGTTCTTC
size: .; length: 15; V: TRBV11-2; J: TRBJ2-4; D: TRBD2; CDR3: CASSSLSGGANIQYF; DNA: TGTGCCAGCAGCTCCCTTTCGGGGGGGGCGAACATTCAGTACTTC
size: .; length: 15; V: TRBV7-9; J: TRBJ1-2; D: .; CDR3: CASSLDGRINYGYTF; DNA: TGTGCCAGCAGCTTAGACGGCAGGATTAACTATGGCTACACCTTC
size: few; length: 15; V: TRBV27; J: TRBJ2-2; D: .; CDR3: CASSLYSGWAGELFF; DNA: TGTGCCAGCAGTTTATACAGCGGTTGGGCCGGGGAGCTGTTTTTT
size: .; length: 13; V: TRBV12-3/TRBV12-4; J: TRBJ2-1; D: .; CDR3: CASSFRPGHEQFF; DNA: TGTGCCAGCAGTTTTCGGCCAGGGCATGAGCAGTTCTTC
size: .; length: 20; V: TRBV7-9; J: TRBJ2-2; D: TRBD1; CDR3: CASSSVPGQGLSANTGELFF; DNA: TGTGCCAGCAGCTCCGTACCGGGACAGGGGTTGTCTGCGAACACCGGGGAGCTGTTTTTT
size: once; length: 16; V: TRBV19; J: TRBJ2-2; D: TRBD2; CDR3: CATTLAGGPGTGELFF; DNA: TGTGCCACCACACTAGCGGGGGGGCCCGGCACCGGGGAGCTGTTTTTT
size: .; length: 17; V: TRBV19; J: TRBJ2-3; D: .; CDR3: CASSMLASAAGTDTQYF; DNA: TGTGCCAGTAGTATGTTGGCTAGCGCCGCCGGCACAGATACGCAGTATTTT
size: .; length: 14; V: TRBV4-2; J: TRBJ2-7; D: TRBD2; CDR3: CASGTSGSPHEQYF; DNA: TGTGCCAGCGGCACTAGCGGGAGTCCCCACGAGCAGTACTTC
size: .; length: 14; V: TRBV19; J: TRBJ1-1; D: .; CDR3: CASSHGARNTEAFF; DNA: TGTGCCAGTAGCCACGGGGCGAGGAACACTGAAGCTTTCTTT
size: .; length: 16; V: TRBV4-3; J: TRBJ2-2; D: .; CDR3: CASSQGTGFNTGELFF; DNA: TGCGCCAGCAGCCAAGGAACAGGGTTTAACACCGGGGAGCTGTTTTTT
size: .; length: 16; V: TRBV2; J: TRBJ2-7; D: TRBD2; CDR3: CASSDGDYRGSYEQYF; DNA: TGTGCCAGCAGTGATGGGGACTATAGGGGATCCTACGAGCAGTACTTC
size: .; length: 13; V: TRBV6-5; J: TRBJ2-1; D: TRBD1; CDR3: CASRRTGVNEQFF; DNA: TGTGCCAGCAGAAGGACAGGGGTGAATGAGCAGTTCTTC
size: .; length: 15; V: TRBV24-1; J: TRBJ2-1; D: TRBD2; CDR3: CATSDLRLADNEQFF; DNA: TGTGCCACCAGTGATTTGCGGCTAGCGGACAATGAGCAGTTCTTC
size: few; length: 14; V: TRBV19; J: TRBJ2-2; D: .; CDR3: CASSIKDTTGELFF; DNA: TGTGCCAGTAGTATAAAGGACACCACCGGGGAGCTGTTTTTT
size: .; length: 13; V: TRBV6-6; J: TRBJ1-5; D: .; CDR3: CASSYSTIQPQHF; DNA: TGTGCCAGCAGTTACTCAACTATTCAGCCCCAGCATTTT
size: .; length: 12; V: TRBV3-1; J: TRBJ2-3; D: .; CDR3: CASSHRVGTQYF; DNA: TGTGCCAGCAGCCATAGAGTGGGGACGCAGTATTTT
size: few; length: 18; V: TRBV10-3; J: TRBJ2-6; D: TRBD2; CDR3: CAISPTSGPRAGANVLTF; DNA: TGTGCCATCAGCCCGACTAGCGGGCCTCGGGCTGGGGCCAACGTCCTGACTTTC
size: .; length: 15; V: TRBV6-5; J: TRBJ2-1; D: TRBD1; CDR3: CASTISGTAYNEQFF; DNA: TGTGCCAGCACCATATCCGGGACAGCTTACAATGAGCAGTTCTTC
size: .; length: 15; V: TRBV27; J: TRBJ2-1; D: TRBD1; CDR3: CASRVTGASYNEQFF; DNA: TGTGCCAGCAGGGTGACAGGGGCCTCCTACAATGAGCAGTTCTTC
size: many; length: 15; V: TRBV4-1; J: TRBJ1-2; D: .; CDR3: CASSQDNGANYGYTF; DNA: TGCGCCAGCAGCCAAGATAACGGAGCTAACTATGGCTACACCTTC
size: .; length: 11; V: TRBV2; J: TRBJ2-5; D: .; CDR3: CASRERETQYF; DNA: TGTGCCAGCAGAGAGCGGGAGACCCAGTACTTC
size: .; length: 15; V: TRBV7-2; J: TRBJ1-5; D: .; CDR3: CASSLGQWVNQPQHF; DNA: TGTGCCAGCAGCCTTGGACAGTGGGTGAATCAGCCCCAGCATTTT
size: .; length: 16; V: TRBV12-3/TRBV12-4; J: TRBJ2-1; D: TRBD2; CDR3: CASSPLWREAGNEQFF; DNA: TGTGCCAGCAGTCCTCTCTGGCGGGAGGCGGGGAATGAGCAGTTCTTC
size: few; length: 16; V: TRBV9; J: TRBJ1-1; D: .; CDR3: CASREHGCPWNTEAFF; DNA: TGTGCCAGCAGAGAACACGGTTGCCCCTGGAACACTGAAGCTTTCTTT
size: few; length: 15; V: TRBV7-9; J: TRBJ2-1; D: .; CDR3: CASSPVSGHVSEQFF; DNA: TGTGCCAGCAGCCCTGTCAGCGGCCATGTCTCCGAGCAGTTCTTC
size: few; length: 16; V: TRBV9; J: TRBJ2-4; D: TRBD2; CDR3: CASSGLADGFKNIQYF; DNA: TGTGCCAGCAGCGGCCTAGCGGATGGTTTCAAAAACATTCAGTACTTC
size: few; length: 11; V: TRBV20-1; J: TRBJ1-2; D: .; CDR3: CSAPEGVRYTF; DNA: TGCAGTGCTCCCGAAGGGGTACGCTACACCTTC
size: .; length: 14; V: TRBV5-4; J: TRBJ2-2; D: TRBD1; CDR3: CASSRDRENGELFF; DNA: TGTGCCAGCAGCCGGGACAGGGAGAACGGGGAGCTGTTTTTT
size: .; length: 19; V: TRBV6-6; J: TRBJ2-6; D: .; CDR3: CASRGEVRESGLGANVLTF; DNA: TGTGCCAGCAGGGGGGAGGTCAGGGAGAGTGGGCTTGGGGCCAACGTCCTGACTTTC
size: .; length: 18; V: TRBV4-2; J: TRBJ2-7; D: TRBD2; CDR3: CASSQVALAGGLPYEQYF; DNA: TGTGCCAGCAGCCAAGTGGCCCTAGCGGGAGGTCTGCCCTACGAGCAGTACTTC
size: few; length: 13; V: TRBV20-1; J: TRBJ2-7; D: .; CDR3: CSARPRVNYEQYF; DNA: TGCAGTGCTAGGCCTAGGGTCAACTACGAGCAGTACTTC
size: .; length: 11; V: TRBV2; J: TRBJ2-2; D: .; CDR3: CASSERGELFF; DNA: TGTGCCAGCAGTGAGCGCGGGGAGCTGTTTTTT
size: few; length: 14; V: TRBV27; J: TRBJ2-2; D: .; CDR3: CASHRSARAGELFF; DNA: TGTGCCAGCCACAGGTCCGCTAGGGCCGGGGAGCTGTTTTTT
size: .; length: 13; V: TRBV6-2/TRBV6-3; J: TRBJ2-3; D: .; CDR3: CASSYRTEDTQYF; DNA: TGTGCCAGCAGTTACCGGACGGAAGATACGCAGTATTTT
size: few; length: 12; V: TRBV12-3/TRBV12-4; J: TRBJ2-2; D: .; CDR3: CASSFGSTELFF; DNA: TGTGCCAGCAGTTTCGGCTCTACGGAGCTGTTTTTT
size: few; length: 15; V: TRBV29-1; J: TRBJ1-3; D: .; CDR3: CSVEWVELAGNTIYF; DNA: TGCAGCGTTGAATGGGTTGAACTAGCTGGAAACACCATATATTTT
size: .; length: 16; V: TRBV7-2; J: TRBJ2-1; D: TRBD1; CDR3: CASSYPGQGMHNEQFF; DNA: TGTGCCAGCAGCTACCCGGGACAGGGGATGCACAATGAGCAGTTCTTC
size: few; length: 17; V: TRBV27; J: TRBJ2-1; D: TRBD2; CDR3: CASSYPSTSGSYNEQFF; DNA: TGTGCCAGCAGTTACCCATCTACTAGCGGGAGCTACAATGAGCAGTTCTTC
size: .; length: 14; V: TRBV11-3; J: TRBJ2-1; D: .; CDR3: CASSLGRVNNEQFF; DNA: TGTGCCAGCAGCTTGGGCCGGGTTAACAATGAGCAGTTCTTC
size: few; length: 14; V: TRBV4-3; J: TRBJ2-5; D: TRBD2; CDR3: CASSQDWGGETQYF; DNA: TGCGCCAGCAGCCAAGATTGGGGGGGAGAGACCCAGTACTTC